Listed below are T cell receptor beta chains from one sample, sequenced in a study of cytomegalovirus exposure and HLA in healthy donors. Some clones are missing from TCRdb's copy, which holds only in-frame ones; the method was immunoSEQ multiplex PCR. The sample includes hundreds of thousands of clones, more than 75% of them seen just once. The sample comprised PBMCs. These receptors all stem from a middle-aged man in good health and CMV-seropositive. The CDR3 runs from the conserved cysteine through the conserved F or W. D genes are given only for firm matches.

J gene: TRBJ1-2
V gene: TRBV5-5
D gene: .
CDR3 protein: CASSLNRANYGYTF

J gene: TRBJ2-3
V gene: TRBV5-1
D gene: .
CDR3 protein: CASSLLSSTSTDTQYF

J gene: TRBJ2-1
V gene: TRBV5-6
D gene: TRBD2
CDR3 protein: CASSFGTSGANEQFF

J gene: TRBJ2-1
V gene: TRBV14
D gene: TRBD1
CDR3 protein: CASSPGTGYNEQFF

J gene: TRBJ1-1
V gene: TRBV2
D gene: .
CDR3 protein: CASSPGGRAEAFF

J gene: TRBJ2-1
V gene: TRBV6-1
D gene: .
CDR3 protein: CASSEPGSYNEQFF

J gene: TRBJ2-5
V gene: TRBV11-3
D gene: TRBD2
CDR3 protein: CASSSRLAGETQYF

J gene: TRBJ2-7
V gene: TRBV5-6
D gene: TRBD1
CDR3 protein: CASSWGTGVLEQYF

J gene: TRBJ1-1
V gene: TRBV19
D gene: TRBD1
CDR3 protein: CASSWTGGDRTEAFF

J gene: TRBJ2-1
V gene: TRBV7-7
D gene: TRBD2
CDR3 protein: CASSPLAGESYNEQFF

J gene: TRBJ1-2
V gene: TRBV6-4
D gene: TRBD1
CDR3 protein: CASSPGQGGYTF

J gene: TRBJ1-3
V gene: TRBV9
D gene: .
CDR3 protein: CASSVGSSGNTIYF

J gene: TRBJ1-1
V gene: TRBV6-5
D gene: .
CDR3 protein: CASSYYRGSEAFF

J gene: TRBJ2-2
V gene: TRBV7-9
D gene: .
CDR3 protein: CASSLRGNTGELFF

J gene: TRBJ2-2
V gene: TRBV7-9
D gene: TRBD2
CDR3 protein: CASSRREVNTGELFF

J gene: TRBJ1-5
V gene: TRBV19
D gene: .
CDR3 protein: CASSIWGRQHF

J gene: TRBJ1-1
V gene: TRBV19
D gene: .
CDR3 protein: CASSWGQGTEAFF

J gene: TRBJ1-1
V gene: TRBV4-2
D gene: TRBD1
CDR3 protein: CASSDQKQGANTEAFF

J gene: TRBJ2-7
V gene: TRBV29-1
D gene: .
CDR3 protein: CSVEGRAYEQYF

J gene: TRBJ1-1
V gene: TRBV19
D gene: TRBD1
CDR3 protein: CASSGIGRGPTEAFF

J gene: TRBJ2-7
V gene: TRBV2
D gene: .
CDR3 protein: CASSAQSGYEQYF

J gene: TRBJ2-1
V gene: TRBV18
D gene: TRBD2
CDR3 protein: CASSPPGLAGNEQFF

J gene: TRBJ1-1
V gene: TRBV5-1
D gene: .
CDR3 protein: CASSGGNMNTEAFF

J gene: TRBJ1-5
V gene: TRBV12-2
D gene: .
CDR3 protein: CPFECGGVQPQHF

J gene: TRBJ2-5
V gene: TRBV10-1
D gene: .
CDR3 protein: CASSGTPQETQYF

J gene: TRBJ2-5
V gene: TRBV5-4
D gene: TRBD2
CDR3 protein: CASSFRLAGGGETQYF

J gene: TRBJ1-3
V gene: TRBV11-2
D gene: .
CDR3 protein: CASSPRQSSGNTIYF

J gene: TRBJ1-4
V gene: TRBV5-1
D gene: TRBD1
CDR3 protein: CASSGTGLNEKLFF

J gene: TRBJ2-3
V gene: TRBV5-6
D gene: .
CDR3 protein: CASSEPPTADTQYF

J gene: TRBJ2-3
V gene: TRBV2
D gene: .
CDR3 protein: CASSEQLDTQYF

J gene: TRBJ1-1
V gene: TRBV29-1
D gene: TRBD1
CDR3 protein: CSGTGENTEAFF

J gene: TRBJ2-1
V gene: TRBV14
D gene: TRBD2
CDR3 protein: CASSQDILAGVHEQFF

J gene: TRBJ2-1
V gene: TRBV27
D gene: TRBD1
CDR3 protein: CASGTRTGGNEQFF

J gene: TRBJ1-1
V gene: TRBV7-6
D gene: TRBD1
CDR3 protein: CASSPSRTGGMSAFF

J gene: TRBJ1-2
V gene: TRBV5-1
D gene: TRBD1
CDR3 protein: CASSLEGRGDGYTF

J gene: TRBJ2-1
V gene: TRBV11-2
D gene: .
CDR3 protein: CASSLLQGYNEQFF

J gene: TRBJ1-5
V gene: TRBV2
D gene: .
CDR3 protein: CASAGRVEQPQHF

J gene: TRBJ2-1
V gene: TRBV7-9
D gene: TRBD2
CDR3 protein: CASSSTSGEHYNEQFF

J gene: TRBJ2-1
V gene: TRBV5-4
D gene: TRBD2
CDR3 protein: CASSLRGVYFDEQFF

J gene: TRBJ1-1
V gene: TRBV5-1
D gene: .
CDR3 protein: CASSLEVGGNPEAFF

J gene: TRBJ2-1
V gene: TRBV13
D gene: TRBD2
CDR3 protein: CASSRGGTRVPRGEQFF

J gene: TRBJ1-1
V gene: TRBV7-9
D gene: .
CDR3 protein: CASSLVLWNTEAFF

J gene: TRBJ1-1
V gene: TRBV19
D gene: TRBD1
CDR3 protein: CASSIYQGVNTEAFF

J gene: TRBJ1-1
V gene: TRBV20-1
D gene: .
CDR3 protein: CSASGPTEAFF

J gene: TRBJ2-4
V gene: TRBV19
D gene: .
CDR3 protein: CASRDRARDIQYF

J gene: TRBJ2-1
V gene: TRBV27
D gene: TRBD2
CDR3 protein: CASSRWTSGTHNEQFF

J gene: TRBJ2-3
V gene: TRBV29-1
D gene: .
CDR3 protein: CSVGRYHQDTQYF

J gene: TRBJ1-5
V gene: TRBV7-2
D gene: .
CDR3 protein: CASSSQGLGQPQHF

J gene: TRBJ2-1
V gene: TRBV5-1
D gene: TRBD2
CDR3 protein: CASSLWTSGSKNEQFF

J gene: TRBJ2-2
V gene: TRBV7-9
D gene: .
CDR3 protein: CASSPPTANTGELFF

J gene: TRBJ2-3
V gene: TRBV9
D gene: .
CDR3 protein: CASSSPRGTDTQYF